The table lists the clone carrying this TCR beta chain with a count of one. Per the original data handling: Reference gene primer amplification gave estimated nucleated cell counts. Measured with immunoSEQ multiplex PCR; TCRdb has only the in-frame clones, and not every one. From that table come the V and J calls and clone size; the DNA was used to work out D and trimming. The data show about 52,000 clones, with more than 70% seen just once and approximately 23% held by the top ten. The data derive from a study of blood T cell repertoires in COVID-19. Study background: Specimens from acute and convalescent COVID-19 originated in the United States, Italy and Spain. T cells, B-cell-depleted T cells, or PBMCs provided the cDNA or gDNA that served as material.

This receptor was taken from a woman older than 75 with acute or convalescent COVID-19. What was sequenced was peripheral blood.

CDR3 in amino acids: CASSLGGTLSQGGNQPQHF. CDR3 nucleotide sequence: TGTGCCAGCAGCTTGGGGGGGACACTTTCCCAAGGGGGCAATCAGCCCCAGCATTTT. This sequence joins TRBV5-8 and TRBJ1-5; D possibly corresponds to TRBD1 (6 bases). Germline V CDR1 and CDR2: SGHTS, YDEGEE. CDR3 length: 19 amino acids. Trimming took off 0 bases at V and 2 bases at J, with 21 bases between the two ends.